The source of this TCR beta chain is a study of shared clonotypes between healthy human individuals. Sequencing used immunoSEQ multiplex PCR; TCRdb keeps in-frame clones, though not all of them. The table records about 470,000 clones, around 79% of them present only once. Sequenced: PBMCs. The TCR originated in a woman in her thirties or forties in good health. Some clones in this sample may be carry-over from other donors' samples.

CDR3 nucleotides: TGTGCCAGCAGCCCCCCTGCCGATACGCAGTATTTT. As protein: CASSPPADTQYF. The chain employs TRBV7-9 and TRBJ2-3; no reliable D call. Germline V CDR1 and CDR2: SEHNR, FQNEAQ (reference sequence). Trimming cost V 5 bases and J 6 bases, with 9 bases left between them. The CDR3 sequence is 12 residues long.